Given below is one TCR beta chain in context. The antigen is unknown. The sample belongs to a study of T cell responses to AZD1222 COVID-19 vaccine. Overall study: Investigators merged groups given second doses at roughly 4 or roughly 12 weeks.

Germline V gene lookup returns CDR1 LNHNV and CDR2 YYDKDF (reference sequence). This CDR3 region has 18 residues. Trimming pared 0 bases from V and 4 bases from J, leaving 20 bases between. TCRdb's table, derived via immunoSEQ multiplex PCR, lists solely in-frame clones and lacks some. The sample has 95,000 or so clones; 85% to 90% are singletons. Points from the study as a whole: It was only a handful of AZD1222 recipients who were seropositive at baseline.

The sequence came from an adult in good health. The chain carries TRBV15 and TRBJ2-3, with a tentative D call TRBD1 (5 bases). The material sequenced was peripheral blood, taken on day 0 of AZD1222 vaccination. CDR3 DNA sequence: TGTGCCACCAGCAGAGATCGGAGTGGGGCCTCAATCCCAGATACGCAGTATTTT. Protein: CATSRDRSGASIPDTQYF.